The source of this T cell receptor beta chain is a study of cytomegalovirus exposure and HLA in healthy donors. V shed 6 bases and J shed 10 bases, with 13 bases lying between them. The germline V gene has CDR1 MNHEY and CDR2 SMNVEV (reference sequence). This CDR3 contains 12 residues. The study ran its PCR with 60 Vbeta and 13 Jbeta primers. TCRdb's table, derived via immunoSEQ multiplex PCR, lists solely in-frame clones and lacks some. The sample holds under 200,000 clones, around nine tenths seen once. The sample consisted of PBMCs. This sequence originates from a woman aged 25 to 39 in good health and CMV-seronegative. The genes are TRBV27 and TRBJ2-1, with a possible D match to TRBD1 (6 bases). The CDR3 nucleotides read TGTGCCAGCAGCACAATAGGGGGAGAGCAGTTCTTC. Amino acid sequence: CASSTIGGEQFF.